The 21 T cell receptor beta chains reported below all come from one sample, sequenced in a study of brain T cells in children with intractable seizures. Assay: immunoSEQ multiplex PCR; the TCRdb copy retains only in-frame clones and omits some. This table holds fewer than 150,000 clones, 90% to 95% found once. This specimen consisted of peripheral blood, obtained at surgery. These receptors all come from a boy in the first two years of life with hemimegalencephaly and intractable seizures.

This sequence joins TRBV28 and TRBJ1-5; 8 bases fit TRBD1. With V trimmed by 6 bases and J by 0 bases, 16 bases remained unmatched. The CDR3 covers 19 residues. Germline lookup yields CDR1 MDHEN and CDR2 SYDVKM. The CDR3, as DNA: TGTGCCAGCAGGCTGCGGACAGGGACCATACTCTATAGCAATCAGCCCCAGCATTTT. It codes for CASRLRTGTILYSNQPQHF.

V usage is TRBV5-1 and J usage is TRBJ2-5; 12 nucleotides match TRBD2. The germline gives CDR1 SGHRS, CDR2 YFSETQ. The V and J ends lost 2 bases and 3 bases, in that order; junction bases with no gene match: 2. The CDR3 is 15 amino acids. DNA for the CDR3: TGCGCCAGCAGCTTTAGACTAGCGGGGGAAGAGACCCAGTACTTC. It is translated as CASSFRLAGEETQYF.

The J gene is TRBJ2-3, the V gene TRBV24-1, with 11 bases fitting TRBD2. Trimming removed 4 bases from V and 5 bases from J; junction bases left unmatched: 10. The CDR3 spans 17 residues. Germline assignment: CDR1 KGHDR and CDR2 SFDVKD. CDR3 in DNA: TGTGCCACCAGTGACCCCACTAGCGGGGGAATCCGAGATACGCAGTATTTT. It encodes CATSDPTSGGIRDTQYF.

The J gene is TRBJ2-7, the V gene TRBV27; 9 bases match TRBD2. The V gene end was trimmed by 8 bases and the J gene end by 5 bases; junction bases not matched to a gene: 13. CDR3 length: 15 residues. Germline V gene lookup returns CDR1 MNHEY and CDR2 SMNVEV (reference sequence). The CDR3 region has the DNA TGTGCCAGCGGGGCTGGGGCGGGAGGGTTCCACGAGCAGTACTTC. Residues: CASGAGAGGFHEQYF.

This chain links TRBV10-3 with TRBJ1-6; D ambiguous. The germline CDR1 and CDR2 sequences are ENHRY and SYGVKD. V lost 10 bases to trimming and J lost 0 bases, with 13 bases between them. There are 15 residues in the CDR3. CDR3 sequence reads: CATRTESSYNSPLHF. CDR3 sequence (DNA): TGTGCCACTAGGACCGAAAGCTCCTATAATTCACCCCTCCACTTT.

The rearrangement joins TRBV10-3 to TRBJ2-1; 11 bases agree with TRBD2. CDR3 length: 17 residues. V was pared by 7 bases and J by 0 bases, with 8 bases of the junction left unmatched. Germline V lookup: CDR1 ENHRY, CDR2 SYGVKD. The CDR3 here is CAIMRLAGSGSYNEQFF. The CDR3 region has the DNA TGTGCCATCATGCGACTAGCGGGATCGGGCTCCTACAATGAGCAGTTCTTC.

This rearrangement joins TRBV6-5 to TRBJ1-6; D may be TRBD1 (6 bases). In germline, CDR1 is MNHEY, CDR2 SVGAGI. The CDR3 has 15 residues. Deletions cut 0 bases from V and 10 bases from J, with 13 bases between. CDR3 in amino acids: CASSYSGGAASPLHF. The DNA for the CDR3 is TGTGCCAGCAGTTACTCGGGGGGGGCCGCGTCACCCCTCCACTTT.

The chain links TRBV15 to TRBJ2-1; D is possibly TRBD1 (6 bases). V lost 5 bases to trimming and J lost 2 bases, with 19 bases between them. The CDR3 consists of 17 residues. Germline CDR1 and CDR2: LNHNV and YYDKDF (reference sequence). CDR3 DNA sequence: TGTGCCACCAGCTTTACCCCGGAGTGGGGGCCCTACAATGAGCAGTTCTTC. This translates into CATSFTPEWGPYNEQFF.

The chain has TRBV7-9 and TRBJ2-3; 8 bases align to TRBD2. This CDR3 has 14 residues. Germline V lookup: CDR1 SEHNR, CDR2 FQNEAQ (reference sequence). J gave up 6 bases and V 3 bases, and 5 bases lay outside the gene matches. The CDR3, as DNA: TGTGCCAGCAGCTTGGGACTAGAGAGGGATACGCAGTATTTT. Translation gives CASSLGLERDTQYF.

This clone was seen only once. The chain couples TRBV19 to TRBJ1-1, with D possibly being TRBD1 (5 bases). Trimming took 7 bases from V and 0 from J, leaving 15 bases between them. Germline values: CDR1 LNHDA, CDR2 SQIVND (reference sequence). The CDR3 has 15 amino acids. CDR3 loop: CASTDSRTLNTEAFF. The CDR3 nucleotides are TGTGCCAGTACCGACAGCAGGACTTTGAACACTGAAGCTTTCTTT. The full variable domain, its missing parts supplied by reference TRBV19 and TRBJ1-1, is DGGITQSPKYLFRKEGQNVTLSCEQNLNHDAMYWYRQDPGQGLRLIYYSQIVNDFQKGDIAEGYSVSREKKESFPLTVTSAQKNPTAFYLCASTDSRTLNTEAFFGQGTRLTVV.

This clone was seen a single time. This chain uses TRBV11-3 with TRBJ2-6; D perhaps matches TRBD2 (5 bases). V was cut by 0 bases and J by 13 bases, with 19 bases left in between. Germline V CDR1 and CDR2: SGHNT, YENEEA. The CDR3 covers 16 residues. This CDR3 reads CASSLDRDRSRRVLTF. The DNA of the CDR3 is TGTGCCAGCAGCTTAGATCGCGATCGGAGTAGGAGGGTCCTGACTTTC.

The chain's CDR3 is CASSQDSENTEAFF. Here the CDR3 DNA reads TGCGCCAGCAGCCAAGATTCCGAGAACACTGAAGCTTTCTTT. The chain joins TRBV4-1 to TRBJ1-1; D call uncertain. The V and J ends lost 0 bases and 1 base respectively, with 6 bases between them. In germline, CDR1 is MGHRA, CDR2 YSYEKL. This CDR3 is built from 14 residues.

CDR3 in DNA: TGTGCCACCAGTGAACCGGGAAACTACGAGCAGTACTTC. Residues: CATSEPGNYEQYF. The chain carries TRBV24-1 and TRBJ2-7; perhaps TRBD2 as D (5 bases). The CDR3 covers 13 residues. Trimming removed 4 bases at V and 3 bases at J, with 9 bases between. From germline, CDR1 is KGHDR and CDR2 SFDVKD.

The chain uses TRBV6-5 and TRBJ2-5; D perhaps matches TRBD2 (7 bases). Germline V lookup: CDR1 MNHEY, CDR2 SVGAGI. Between the trimmed V and J ends, which lost 5 bases and 5 bases, there was a span of 15 bases. The CDR3 covers 14 residues. The CDR3, as DNA: TGTGCCAGCAGTATTGGGGGGGCCGAGGAGACCCAGTACTTC. Translating gives CASSIGGAEETQYF.

This chain connects TRBV4-1 to TRBJ1-4; TRBD1 is a possible D gene (6 bases). The CDR3 spans 14 residues. The ends were cut back, 4 bases at V and 7 bases at J, with 13 bases in the middle. Germline lookup yields CDR1 MGHRA and CDR2 YSYEKL. CDR3 sequence reads: CASSLREGGEKLFF. DNA of the CDR3: TGCGCCAGCAGCCTCAGGGAAGGGGGTGAAAAACTGTTTTTT.

This chain links TRBV15 with TRBJ2-7, with unresolved D. CDR3 length equals 14 residues. The ends were cut back, 0 bases at V and 0 bases at J, with 6 bases in the middle. Germline CDR1 is LNHNV and CDR2 is YYDKDF (reference sequence). The CDR3 loop is CATSRDRYSYEQYF. As DNA, the CDR3 is TGTGCCACCAGCAGAGACAGATACTCCTACGAGCAGTACTTC.

V and J are TRBV7-8 and TRBJ2-1; D gene ambiguous. Looked up from germline, CDR1 is SGHVS and CDR2 is FQNEAQ. The CDR3 length is 12 residues. The germline V and J ends were trimmed by 5 bases and 6 bases, with 8 bases remaining between them. As DNA, the CDR3 is TGTGCCAGCAGCGCGGACCTCAATGAGCAGTTCTTC. The encoded protein is CASSADLNEQFF.

The rearrangement joins TRBV9 to TRBJ2-4, with 8 bases aligning to TRBD1. Germline trimming cut 2 bases from V and 8 bases from J; bases unmatched to any gene: 3. CDR1 and CDR2 from the germline V gene are SGDLS and YYNGEE. The CDR3 is 13 amino acids. In nucleotides, the CDR3 is TGTGCCAGCAGCGTTGACAGGGGATACATTCAGTACTTC. Translating gives CASSVDRGYIQYF.

The chain employs TRBV28 and TRBJ1-5, with a weak D call TRBD1 (5 bases). The CDR3 runs to 16 residues. Germline values: CDR1 MDHEN, CDR2 SYDVKM. V was clipped by 5 bases and J by 0 bases, with 14 bases between them. CDR3 residues: CASSQLKTDSNQPQHF. The CDR3 DNA reads TGTGCCAGCAGTCAGCTTAAGACAGATAGCAATCAGCCCCAGCATTTT.

This chain connects TRBV7-5 to TRBJ2-7; the table's D call TRBD2 went unverified against the DNA. TRBV7-5 is labeled a pseudogene. This CDR3 has 13 residues. CDR3 bases: TGTGTCAGAAGCCCGCCTCTCCAGCGCGAGCAGTACTTC. Translated, it gives CVRSPPLQREQYF.

The chain uses TRBV24-1 and TRBJ2-2; 7 bases agree with TRBD1. In germline, CDR1 is KGHDR, CDR2 SFDVKD. Trimming removed 9 bases from V and 5 bases from J; junction bases left unmatched: 8. The CDR3 length is 14 residues. The CDR3 protein is CATRPGGQTGELFF. For the CDR3, the DNA is TGTGCCACCCGGCCAGGGGGTCAGACCGGGGAGCTGTTTTTT.